The 32 T cell receptor beta chains given below trace back to one sample, sequenced in a study of human T cells and chemical hapten exposure. MiXCR, applied by TCRdb to the RACE reads, yields one record per CDR3 protein. The table records some 380,000 distinct CDR3 sequences, around 4.8% of them present only once. Specified time point: patch test 1, 2 weeks after DPC sensitization. Described treatment: therapeutic diphenylcyclopropenone sensitization with weekly scalp DPC. This specimen consisted of whole blood, obtained in connection with sensitization to the hapten diphenylcyclopropenone (DPC). The receptors were sampled from a woman between 50 and 59 years old with alopecia areata. Some clones in this sample may be carry-over from other donors' samples.

This clonotype appeared many times. The chain links TRBV11-2 to TRBJ2-1; 13 nucleotides line up with TRBD2. The germline CDR1 and CDR2 sequences are SGHAT and FQNNGV. Trimming removed 6 bases from V and 9 bases from J; junction bases left unmatched: 5. CDR3 length: 14 amino acids. CDR3: CASRSRLAGGEQFF. The CDR3 nucleotides read TGTGCCAGCAGATCCCGACTAGCGGGGGGTGAGCAGTTCTTC.

This clonotype turned up a few times. This chain's CDR3 is CAIRKQATGYTEAFF. Here the CDR3 DNA reads TGTGCCATCAGGAAACAGGCTACGGGGTACACTGAAGCTTTCTTT. The chain recombines TRBV10-3 with TRBJ1-1; D may be TRBD1 (5 bases). From germline, CDR1 is ENHRY and CDR2 SYGVKD. Trimming removed 6 bases from V and 3 bases from J, with 17 bases in between. There are 15 residues in the CDR3.

This clonotype was seen ten or more times. The rearrangement uses TRBV7-2 and TRBJ1-1, with 10 bases matching TRBD1. The CDR3 is 16 amino acids. Germline lookup yields CDR1 SGHTA and CDR2 FQGNSA. J was trimmed by 0 bases and V by 1 base; bases with no gene match: 2. The CDR3 DNA sequence: TGTGCCAGCAGCTTAGGACAGGGGGCGATGAACACTGAAGCTTTCTTT. Its protein product is CASSLGQGAMNTEAFF.

This clonotype was counted at least ten times. V is TRBV30 and J is TRBJ2-7, with D uncertain. Germline values: CDR1 GTSNPN, CDR2 SVGIG (reference sequence). This CDR3 has 14 amino acids. V dropped 0 bases and J dropped 0 bases, with 9 bases sitting between them. The CDR3 loop reads CAWSVPDPSYEQYF. CDR3 nucleotides: TGTGCCTGGAGTGTACCCGACCCCTCCTACGAGCAGTACTTC.

This clonotype was seen more than once but under ten times. The V call is TRBV2, the J call TRBJ1-2; TRBD1 aligns across 8 bases. The CDR3 totals 15 residues. Germline values: CDR1 SNHLY, CDR2 FYNNEI. After removal of 5 bases from V and 0 bases from J, the junction contained 5 bases not matched to a gene. CDR3 amino acids: CASSQQTGANYGYTF. CDR3 coding DNA: TGTGCCAGCAGTCAACAGACAGGGGCTAACTATGGCTACACCTTC.

The chain employs TRBV18 and TRBJ1-2, with D perhaps matching TRBD1 (6 bases). V shed 3 bases and J shed 4 bases, with 24 bases lying between them. CDR1 KGHSH and CDR2 LQKENI come from the germline V gene. The CDR3 covers 18 residues. CDR3: CASSPGARGPSMIYGYTF. The CDR3 coding sequence is TGTGCCAGCTCACCTGGCGCCAGGGGCCCTTCAATGATCTATGGCTACACCTTC. Supplemented by reference TRBV18 and TRBJ1-2, the full variable domain reads NAGVMQNPRHLVRRRGQEARLRCSPMKGHSHVYWYRQLPEEGLKFMVYLQKENIIDESGMPKERFSAEFPKEGPSILRIQQVVRGDSAAYFCASSPGARGPSMIYGYTFGSGTRLTVV.

Remarks on this clonotype: This clone may be a read error of a much larger clone one base away. This chain links TRBV13 with TRBJ2-7; D tentatively reads TRBD1 or TRBD2 (5 bases each). Trimming took 4 bases from V and 1 from J, leaving 14 bases between them. The CDR3 loop spans 15 amino acids. CDR1 is PRHDT, CDR2 FYEKMQ, per germline (reference sequence). The CDR3 DNA follows: TGTGCCAGCAGCTCGGGACCAGCGGAGTCCTACGAGCAGTACTTC. It codes for CASSSGPAESYEQYF.

This clonotype has at least ten counts. The chain combines TRBV18 with TRBJ2-1; D not resolved. The CDR3 sequence is 15 residues long. Germline CDR1 is KGHSH and CDR2 is LQKENI. Between the trimmed V and J ends, which lost 2 bases and 0 bases, there was a span of 8 bases. The CDR3 loop is CASSPNPGSYNEQFF. DNA of the CDR3: TGTGCCAGCTCACCAAACCCCGGCTCCTACAATGAGCAGTTCTTC.

This clonotype was picked up a small number of times. This rearrangement joins TRBV5-1 to TRBJ2-5; 9 bases map to TRBD2. The CDR3 contains 16 residues. Germline assignment: CDR1 SGHRS and CDR2 YFSETQ. The J segment lost 0 bases and the V segment lost 0 bases, leaving 3 bases of the junction unmatched. The CDR3 reads CASSLGLAGNQETQYF. The CDR3 DNA reads TGCGCCAGCAGCTTGGGTCTAGCGGGAAACCAAGAGACCCAGTACTTC.

This clonotype occurred many times. The chain links TRBV12-5 to TRBJ1-5; D gene unclear. The germline gives CDR1 LGHNT, CDR2 FRNRAP. With 5 bases removed from V and 5 bases from J, the gap between germline ends came to 10 bases. The CDR3 sequence is 13 residues long. In nucleotides, the CDR3 is TGTGCTAGTGGTGCGACAAGTTATCAGCCCCAGCATTTT. Encoded protein: CASGATSYQPQHF.

This clonotype was recorded a few times. The V gene is TRBV24-1, the J gene TRBJ2-3, with unresolved D. CDR1 is KGHDR and CDR2 is SFDVKD in the germline V gene. Trimming stripped 2 bases from V and 9 bases from J, with 8 bases between. The CDR3 extends over 12 amino acids. The CDR3 loop reads CATSDSEATQYF. CDR3 in DNA: TGTGCCACCAGTGATTCTGAGGCGACGCAGTATTTT.

In this sample, this clonotype turned up many times. The chain couples TRBV7-2 to TRBJ1-1; maybe TRBD1 (6 bases). The V end was cut by 3 bases, the J end by 1 base, with 9 bases between. CDR3 length: 14 amino acids. Germline V gene lookup returns CDR1 SGHTA and CDR2 FQGNSA. CDR3 in amino acids: CASSLQGKNTEAFF. The CDR3 DNA reads TGTGCCAGCAGCTTGCAGGGGAAGAACACTGAAGCTTTCTTT.

This clonotype occurred many times. The rearrangement joins TRBV6-1 to TRBJ2-4; no clear D. This CDR3 region has 14 residues. V lost 6 bases to trimming and J lost 0 bases, with 9 bases between them. Looked up from germline, CDR1 is MNHNS and CDR2 is SASEGT. This CDR3 reads CASRVHIAKNIQYF. In DNA form, the CDR3 reads TGTGCCAGCAGAGTACACATAGCCAAAAACATTCAGTACTTC.

This clonotype has a count of ten or more. This chain uses TRBV11-3 with TRBJ2-3; 12 bases agree with TRBD2. Germline CDR1 SGHNT, CDR2 YENEEA. V gave up 4 bases and J gave up 3 bases; unmatched junction bases: 8. The CDR3 contains 17 residues. The CDR3 nucleotides are TGTGCCAGCAGCTCCCCTAACGGACTAGCGGGAACAGATACGCAGTATTTT. It yields the protein CASSSPNGLAGTDTQYF.

The chain has TRBV7-2 and TRBJ2-3; 14 nucleotides agree with TRBD2. The CDR3 runs to 16 residues. V gave up 4 bases and J gave up 7 bases; unmatched junction bases: 7. Germline assignment: CDR1 SGHTA and CDR2 FQGNSA. Here the CDR3 reads CASSSRTSGGRHTQYF. The CDR3 DNA sequence: TGTGCCAGCAGCTCCAGGACTAGCGGGGGGAGACATACGCAGTATTTT.

This clonotype was seen repeatedly, ten times or more. The CDR3 DNA reads as TGCAGCGTTACTACAGGGGAGGGGTACACCTTC. Protein sequence: CSVTTGEGYTF. V gene TRBV29-1 combines with J gene TRBJ1-2, with 7 positions matching TRBD1. V lost 5 bases to trimming and J lost 11 bases; unmatched junction nucleotides: 8. CDR3 size: 11 residues. CDR1 SQVTM and CDR2 ANQGSEA come from the germline V gene.

This clonotype was found many times. The chain couples TRBV12-3 or TRBV12-4 to TRBJ1-2; D might be TRBD1 (5 bases). The CDR3 covers 13 residues. The V end lost 3 bases, the J end lost 6 bases, and 11 bases lay between the germline ends. The CDR3 protein is CASSFKGWNGYTF. The DNA of the CDR3 is TGTGCCAGCAGTTTCAAGGGGTGGAATGGCTACACCTTC.

This clonotype was detected many times. The rearrangement links TRBV9 to TRBJ2-7, with D hard to call. Germline V lookup: CDR1 SGDLS, CDR2 YYNGEE. This CDR3 has 12 residues. V dropped 0 bases and J dropped 6 bases, with 7 bases sitting between them. As DNA, the CDR3 is TGTGCCAGCAGCGTAGGGCAAAGCGAGCAGTACTTC. Residues: CASSVGQSEQYF.

In its sample, this clonotype was seen a few times. The J gene is TRBJ1-1, the V gene TRBV12-3 or TRBV12-4; 8 bases match TRBD1. With V trimmed by 6 bases and J by 6 bases, 9 bases remained unmatched. The CDR3 extends over 14 amino acids. The CDR3 protein is CASSLRTGTAEAFF. The CDR3 DNA reads as TGTGCCAGCAGCCTCCGGACAGGGACGGCTGAAGCTTTCTTT.

This clonotype was counted a few times. The genes are TRBV13 and TRBJ2-3, with D uncertain. The CDR3 extends over 14 amino acids. Trimming took 2 bases from V and 6 from J, leaving 12 bases between them. Germline values: CDR1 PRHDT, CDR2 FYEKMQ (reference sequence). CDR3 sequence (DNA): TGTGCCAGCAGCTTACTACCTCTTCAGGATACGCAGTATTTT. Amino acid sequence: CASSLLPLQDTQYF.

This clonotype was observed at least ten times. This sequence joins TRBV7-2 and TRBJ2-3, with TRBD2 as a possible D gene (6 bases). The germline V and J ends were trimmed by 1 base and 0 bases, with 11 bases remaining between them. Germline V gives CDR1 SGHTA, CDR2 FQGNSA. The CDR3 totals 16 residues. CDR3 region: CASSLGRGTSTDTQYF. CDR3 in DNA: TGTGCCAGCAGCTTAGGTCGCGGGACTAGCACAGATACGCAGTATTTT.

This clonotype was recorded a few times. This rearrangement joins TRBV27 to TRBJ1-6, with D possibly being TRBD1 (5 bases). With 5 bases removed from V and 2 bases from J, the gap between germline ends came to 13 bases. Germline CDR1 reads MNHEY; CDR2 reads SMNVEV (reference sequence). The CDR3 runs 16 residues. The CDR3 coding sequence is TGTGCCAGCAGTCTCCGAGGGGTCGCCTATAATTCACCCCTCCACTTT. This codes for CASSLRGVAYNSPLHF.

The table lists this clonotype with a few counts. This sequence joins TRBV5-1 and TRBJ1-6; unclear D gene. V was clipped by 2 bases and J by 3 bases, with 9 bases between them. CDR1 is SGHRS, CDR2 YFSETQ, per germline. The CDR3 consists of 15 residues. The CDR3 sequence: CASSFAPGYNSPLHF. In DNA, the CDR3 is TGCGCCAGCAGCTTTGCACCGGGCTATAATTCACCCCTCCACTTT.

This clonotype was recorded at least ten times. V and J are TRBV10-2 and TRBJ1-2; D gene uncertain. The CDR3 spans 13 residues. Germline CDR1 WSHSY, CDR2 SAAADI. V was cut by 6 bases and J by 1 base, with 9 bases left in between. The CDR3 nucleotides read TGCGCCAGCAGAGCGGGCTTTAACTATGGCTACACCTTC. Translation: CASRAGFNYGYTF.

This clonotype has ten or more counts. V usage is TRBV29-1 and J usage is TRBJ2-3; D is possibly TRBD2 (5 bases). This CDR3 region has 12 residues. Germline loops: CDR1 SQVTM, CDR2 ANQGSEA. Trimming removed 7 bases from V and 8 bases from J, with 16 bases in between. The CDR3 sequence: CSGAEELATQYF. CDR3 coding DNA: TGCAGCGGGGCGGAGGAGCTAGCTACGCAGTATTTT.

This clonotype has a count of ten or more. The chain couples TRBV27 to TRBJ2-5; TRBD2 matches at 8 bases. CDR1 and CDR2 (germline): MNHEY, SMNVEV (reference sequence). Trimming at V came to 3 bases and at J to 2 bases, leaving 5 bases not matched to a gene. There are 15 residues in the CDR3. For the CDR3, the DNA is TGTGCCAGCAGTTTCCTAGCGGGCCCTCAAGAGACCCAGTACTTC. It is translated as CASSFLAGPQETQYF.

This clonotype has ten or more counts. At one end, the junction sequence differs from germline, possibly due to a read error. The rearrangement joins TRBV3-1 to TRBJ1-1; 7 bases agree with TRBD1. There are 16 residues in the CDR3. Germline V gives CDR1 LGHDT, CDR2 YNNKEL (reference sequence). The CDR3 sequence: CASSPTLQGTKGEDFF. The CDR3, as DNA: TGTGCCAGCAGCCCCACCCTACAGGGGACAAAGGGAGAAGATTTCTTT.

This clonotype was picked up a small number of times. This chain links TRBV20-1 with TRBJ1-5; D gene ambiguous. This CDR3 spans 13 amino acids. The V end was cut by 3 bases, the J end by 11 bases, with 17 bases between. Germline assignment: CDR1 DFQATT and CDR2 SNEGSKA (reference sequence). The CDR3 nucleotides read TGCAGTGCTAGGTCTGAGGGCCCGAGGGCCCAGCATTTT. Encoded protein: CSARSEGPRAQHF.

This clonotype was seen more than once but under ten times. This chain links TRBV28 with TRBJ2-6; D remains ambiguous. The CDR3 loop spans 14 amino acids. Germline V gene lookup returns CDR1 MDHEN and CDR2 SYDVKM. With 3 bases removed from V and 2 bases from J, the gap between germline ends came to 5 bases. The CDR3 sequence: CASSFSAGANVLTF. Here the CDR3 DNA reads TGTGCCAGCAGTTTCTCGGCTGGGGCCAACGTCCTGACTTTC.

The V gene is TRBV2, the J gene TRBJ1-6; tentatively, D is TRBD1 (5 bases). Deletions cut 3 bases from V and 7 bases from J, with 13 bases between. CDR1 is SNHLY, CDR2 FYNNEI, per germline. The CDR3 consists of 15 residues. The CDR3 protein is CASSEEGLRNSPLHF. CDR3 sequence (DNA): TGTGCCAGCAGTGAGGAGGGACTGAGGAATTCACCCCTCCACTTT.

This clonotype was seen many times. V and J are TRBV28 and TRBJ2-6; 7 bases agree with TRBD1. The CDR3 extends over 17 amino acids. V was pared by 2 bases and J by 4 bases, with 8 bases of the junction left unmatched. Germline CDR1 MDHEN, CDR2 SYDVKM. The CDR3 reads CASSLALTGQGANVLTF. The CDR3 bases are TGTGCCAGCAGTTTAGCCCTGACAGGGCAAGGGGCCAACGTCCTGACTTTC.

This sequence joins TRBV6-1 and TRBJ1-1; 11 bases line up with TRBD1. Germline V CDR1 and CDR2: MNHNS, SASEGT. The CDR3 runs to 15 residues. V was clipped by 6 bases and J by 5 bases; unmatched bases: 8. The CDR3 is CASSQDRGRRTEAFF. DNA of the CDR3: TGTGCCAGCAGCCAGGACAGGGGGCGTCGGACTGAAGCTTTCTTT.